Below, one T cell receptor (beta chain) is given with its context. V was clipped by 2 bases and J by 0 bases; unmatched bases: 6. The CDR3 extends over 18 amino acids. Germline CDR1 and CDR2: SGHDT and YYEEEE. The data originate from a study of blood T cell repertoires in COVID-19. Study overall: The origin of the acute and convalescent COVID-19 samples was the United States, Italy and Spain.

In the original analysis: Researchers report that nucleated cell counts were estimated from reference gene primer amplification. Sequenced by immunoSEQ multiplex PCR; TCRdb stores in-frame clones only, minus some. The V and J calls and clone size come from that table; D and trimming were worked out from the DNA. The sample holds under 8,500 clones; about 88% are singletons and the top ten take 10%. Sequencing was done on a sample of peripheral blood. This sequence originates from a man between 65 and 80 years old with active COVID-19. The chain links TRBV5-6 to TRBJ2-3; 13 nucleotides line up with TRBD2. The CDR3 DNA is TGTGCCAGCAGCTTACTAGCGGGGGGGACTTCTAGCACAGATACGCAGTATTTT. As protein: CASSLLAGGTSSTDTQYF.